The 4 T cell receptor beta chains listed next were all sequenced from one sample in a study of PD-L1 blockade in urothelial cancer. Assay used: immunoSEQ multiplex PCR; TCRdb lists only in-frame clones, some missing. The profile shows more than 75,000 clones, 90% of them singletons. The sample was PBMCs, taken around atezolizumab (anti-PD-L1) treatment. The receptor source for this set is a man aged 60 to 75 with urothelial cancer.

The V call is TRBV5-1, the J call TRBJ2-1, with 11 bases aligning to TRBD2. J lost 4 bases, V lost 4 bases, and 4 bases had no gene match. CDR1 is SGHRS and CDR2 is YFSETQ in the germline V gene. The CDR3 length is 15 residues. CDR3 DNA sequence: TGCGCCAGCAGCGTACTAGCGGGAGAATACAATGAGCAGTTCTTC. Translation gives CASSVLAGEYNEQFF.

The rearrangement links TRBV6-1 to TRBJ1-5; 8 nucleotides line up with TRBD1. The CDR3 spans 15 residues. With 6 bases clipped from V and 1 base from J, the junction kept 5 bases outside the gene matches. Per germline, CDR1 MNHNS and CDR2 SASEGT. CDR3 DNA sequence: TGTGCCAGCAGAACAGGGGGTGGGAGCAATCAGCCCCAGCATTTT. Translation gives CASRTGGGSNQPQHF.

J is TRBJ1-2 and V is TRBV10-3; no clear D. V dropped 2 bases and J dropped 0 bases, with 13 bases sitting between them. CDR1 is ENHRY, CDR2 SYGVKD, per germline. The CDR3 is made up of 16 amino acids. CDR3 in amino acids: CAISEPDGDSNYGYTF. CDR3 in DNA: TGTGCCATCAGTGAGCCTGACGGAGACTCTAACTATGGCTACACCTTC.

This clone was recorded a few times. This rearrangement joins TRBV7-2 to TRBJ2-7, with 12 bases that match TRBD2. V was clipped by 5 bases and J by 2 bases; unmatched bases: 13. Per germline, CDR1 SGHTA and CDR2 FQGNSA. The CDR3 extends over 18 amino acids. Here the CDR3 reads CASSLGASGRAVAYEQYF. CDR3 bases: TGTGCCAGCAGCCTAGGAGCTAGCGGGAGGGCCGTGGCCTACGAGCAGTACTTC.